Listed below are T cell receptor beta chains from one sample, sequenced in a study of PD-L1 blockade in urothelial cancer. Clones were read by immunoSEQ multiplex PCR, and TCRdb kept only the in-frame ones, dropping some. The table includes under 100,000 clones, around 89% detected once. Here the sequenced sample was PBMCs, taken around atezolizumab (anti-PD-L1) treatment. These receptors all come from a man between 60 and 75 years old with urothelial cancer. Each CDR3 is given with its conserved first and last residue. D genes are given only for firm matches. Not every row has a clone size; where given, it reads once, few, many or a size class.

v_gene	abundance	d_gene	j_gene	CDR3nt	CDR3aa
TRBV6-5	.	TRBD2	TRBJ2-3	TGTGCCAGCCGCAGCGGGGGGGTTGGCTTAGATACGCAGTATTTT	CASRSGGVGLDTQYF
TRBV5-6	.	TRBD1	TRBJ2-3	TGTGCCAGCAGCCCACGACAGGGGGCAAGCGATACGCAGTATTTT	CASSPRQGASDTQYF
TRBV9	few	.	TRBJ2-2	TGTGCCAGCAGCGTAGACATCGCGAACACCGGGGAGCTGTTTTTT	CASSVDIANTGELFF
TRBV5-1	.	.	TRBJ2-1	TGCGCCAGCAGCTTTGGGGGGGCCAATGAGCAGTTCTTC	CASSFGGANEQFF
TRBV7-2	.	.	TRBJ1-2	TGTGCCAGCAGCTTAGTAGGGACTTATGGCTACACCTTC	CASSLVGTYGYTF
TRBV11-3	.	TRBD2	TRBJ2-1	TGTGCCAGCAGCCCCGGGACTACCAATGAGCAGTTCTTC	CASSPGTTNEQFF
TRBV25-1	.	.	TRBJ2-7	TGTGCCAGCAGCTTCGCCGGGACAAACTCCTACGAGCAGTACTTC	CASSFAGTNSYEQYF
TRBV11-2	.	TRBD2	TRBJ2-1	TGTGCCAGCAGCTTAACCCAAGCGGGAGGCAATGAGCAGTTCTTC	CASSLTQAGGNEQFF
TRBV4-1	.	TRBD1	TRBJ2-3	TGCGCCAGCAGCCAGTGGGACAGCCCCCTCACAGATACGCAGTATTTT	CASSQWDSPLTDTQYF
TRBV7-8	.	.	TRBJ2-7	TGTGCCAGCAGCAGCAGACAGGCTGACTACGAGCAGTACTTC	CASSSRQADYEQYF
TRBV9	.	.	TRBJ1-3	TGTGCCAGCAGCGACTCCCCCCGGGACAATGGAAACACCATATATTTT	CASSDSPRDNGNTIYF